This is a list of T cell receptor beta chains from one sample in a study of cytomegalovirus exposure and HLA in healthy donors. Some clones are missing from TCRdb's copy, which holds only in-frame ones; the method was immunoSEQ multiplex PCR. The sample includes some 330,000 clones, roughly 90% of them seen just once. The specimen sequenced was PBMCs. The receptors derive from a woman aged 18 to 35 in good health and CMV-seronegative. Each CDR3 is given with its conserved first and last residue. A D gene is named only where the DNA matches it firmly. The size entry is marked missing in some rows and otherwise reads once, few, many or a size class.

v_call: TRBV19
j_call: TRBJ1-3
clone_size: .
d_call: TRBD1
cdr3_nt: TGTGCCAGTACTGCGGGACAGGGCTCTGGAAACACCATATATTTT
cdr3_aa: CASTAGQGSGNTIYF

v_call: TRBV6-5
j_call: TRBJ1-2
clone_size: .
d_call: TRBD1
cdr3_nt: TGTGCCAGCAGTTCTGAGACAGGGGTTGATGGCTACACCTTC
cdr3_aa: CASSSETGVDGYTF

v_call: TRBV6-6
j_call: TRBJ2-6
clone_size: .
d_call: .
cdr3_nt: TGTGCCAGCACCCCGACAAGGACTGGGGCCAACGTCCTGACTTTC
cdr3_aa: CASTPTRTGANVLTF

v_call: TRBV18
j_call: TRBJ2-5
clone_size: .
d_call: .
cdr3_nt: TGTGCCAGCTCGCCGGGAAAAGAGACCCAGTACTTC
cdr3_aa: CASSPGKETQYF

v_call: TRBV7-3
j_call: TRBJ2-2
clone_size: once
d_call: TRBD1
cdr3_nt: TGTGCCAGCAGCTCACGAATAGGGACAGCTACGAACACCGGGGAGCTGTTTTTT
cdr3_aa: CASSSRIGTATNTGELFF

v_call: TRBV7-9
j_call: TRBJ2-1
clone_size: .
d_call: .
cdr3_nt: TGTGCCAGCAGCTTAGCGGGAGCTGACAATGAGCAGTTCTTC
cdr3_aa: CASSLAGADNEQFF

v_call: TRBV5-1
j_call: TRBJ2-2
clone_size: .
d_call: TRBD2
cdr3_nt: TGCGCCAGCAGCTTGTGGGCTAGCGGAGCCACCGGGGAGCTGTTTTTT
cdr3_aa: CASSLWASGATGELFF

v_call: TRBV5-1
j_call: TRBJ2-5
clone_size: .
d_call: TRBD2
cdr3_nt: TGCGCCAGCAGCCGGACTAGCGGGAGTCGAGAGACCCAGTACTTC
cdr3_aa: CASSRTSGSRETQYF

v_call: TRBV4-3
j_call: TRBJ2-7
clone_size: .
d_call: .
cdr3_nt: TGCGCCAGCAGCCAAATTGGGCAGAACGGAAGGTACGAGCAGTACTTC
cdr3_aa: CASSQIGQNGRYEQYF

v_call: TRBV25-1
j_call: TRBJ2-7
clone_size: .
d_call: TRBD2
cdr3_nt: TGTGCCAGCAGTGAATCGGGCGGGAGGGCCTACGAGCAGTACTTC
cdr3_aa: CASSESGGRAYEQYF

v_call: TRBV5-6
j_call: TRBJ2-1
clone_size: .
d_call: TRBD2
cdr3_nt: TGTGCCAGCAGCGTGGGACTACGCCCTGAGCAGTTCTTC
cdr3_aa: CASSVGLRPEQFF

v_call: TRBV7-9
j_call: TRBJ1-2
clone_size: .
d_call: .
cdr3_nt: TGTGCCAGCAGCCCCGACGGGACACGGGGTGGCTACACCTTC
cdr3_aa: CASSPDGTRGGYTF

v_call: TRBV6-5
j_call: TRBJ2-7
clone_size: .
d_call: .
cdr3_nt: TGTGCCAGCAGCCGGGACTGGAACTACGAGCAGTACTTC
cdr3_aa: CASSRDWNYEQYF

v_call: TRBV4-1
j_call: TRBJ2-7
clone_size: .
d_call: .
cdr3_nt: TGCGCCAGCAGCCAACCAATGGCGGGTTCCTACGAGCAGTACTTC
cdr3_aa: CASSQPMAGSYEQYF

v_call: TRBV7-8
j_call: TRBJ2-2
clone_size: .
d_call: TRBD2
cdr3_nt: TGTGCCAGCAGCTTGAGACTAGCGGGAGTTATCGGGGAGCTGTTTTTT
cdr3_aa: CASSLRLAGVIGELFF

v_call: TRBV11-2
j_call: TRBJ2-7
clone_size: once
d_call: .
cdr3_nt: TGTGCCAGCAGCGCAGGCGCCAGGCAGTACTTC
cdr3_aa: CASSAGARQYF

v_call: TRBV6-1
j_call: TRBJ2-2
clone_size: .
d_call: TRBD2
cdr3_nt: TGTGCCAGCACAGCGGGAGTGGGCACCGGGGAGCTGTTTTTT
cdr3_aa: CASTAGVGTGELFF

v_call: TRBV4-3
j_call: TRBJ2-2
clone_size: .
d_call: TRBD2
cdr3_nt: TGCGCCAGCAGCCAATCCGGGACTAGCGGTCTTACCGGGGAGCTGTTTTTT
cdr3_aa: CASSQSGTSGLTGELFF

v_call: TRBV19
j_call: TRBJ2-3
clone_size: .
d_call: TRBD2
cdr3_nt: TGTGCCAGTAGTTCGGATAGCGGGACCACCCCAGATACGCAGTATTTT
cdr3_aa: CASSSDSGTTPDTQYF

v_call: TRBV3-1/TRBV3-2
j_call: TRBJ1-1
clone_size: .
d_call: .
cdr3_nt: TGTGCCAGCAGACCCGACAGAGGCTTT
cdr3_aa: CASRPDRGF

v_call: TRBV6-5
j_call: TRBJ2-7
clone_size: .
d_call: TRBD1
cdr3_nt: TGTGCCAGCAACGCGGACAGGGGGCTGGGGTCGATCTTC
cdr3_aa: CASNADRGLGSIF

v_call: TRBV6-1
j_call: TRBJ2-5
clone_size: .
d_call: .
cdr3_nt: TGTGCCGAAGCAACGGGAGTGCGAGGGGAGACCCAGTACTTC
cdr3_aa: CAEATGVRGETQYF

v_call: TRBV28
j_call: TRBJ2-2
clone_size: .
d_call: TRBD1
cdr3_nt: TGTGCCAGCAGTTCGGGACAGTCGAACGGGGAGCTGTTTTTT
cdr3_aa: CASSSGQSNGELFF

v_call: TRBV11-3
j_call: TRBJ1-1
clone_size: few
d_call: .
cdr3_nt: TGTGCCAGCAGCTCTAGCAGGAACACTGAAGCTTTCTTT
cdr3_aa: CASSSSRNTEAFF

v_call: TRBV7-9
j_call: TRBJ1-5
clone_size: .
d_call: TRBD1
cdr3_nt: TGTGCCAGCAGCGTAGGACAGGGTGGGTGGGATAGCAATCAGCCCCAGCATTTT
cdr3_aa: CASSVGQGGWDSNQPQHF

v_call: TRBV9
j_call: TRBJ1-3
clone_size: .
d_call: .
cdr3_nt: TGTGCCAGCAGCGAAACACAGGGCTTCTCTGGAAACACCATATATTTT
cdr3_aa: CASSETQGFSGNTIYF

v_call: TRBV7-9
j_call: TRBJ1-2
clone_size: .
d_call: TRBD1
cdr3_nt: TGTGCCAGCAGCCTGAGGCGACAGGGACTCTCCCACACCTTC
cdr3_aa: CASSLRRQGLSHTF

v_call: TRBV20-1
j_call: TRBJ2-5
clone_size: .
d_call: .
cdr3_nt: TGCAGTGCTACCCCGCAGGAGACCCAGTACTTC
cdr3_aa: CSATPQETQYF

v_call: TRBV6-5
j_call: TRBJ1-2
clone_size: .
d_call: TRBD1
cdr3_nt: TGTGCCAGCAGTTACCAGGGGGAGAACTATGGCTACACCTTC
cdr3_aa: CASSYQGENYGYTF

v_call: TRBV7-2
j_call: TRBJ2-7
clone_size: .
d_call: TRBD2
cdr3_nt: TGTGCCAGCAGCTTAGACGCTAGCGGTGGCTACGAGCAGTACTTC
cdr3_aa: CASSLDASGGYEQYF

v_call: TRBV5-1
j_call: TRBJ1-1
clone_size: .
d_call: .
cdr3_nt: TGCGCCAGCAGCTTAGTCCAGGGAATCGAAGCTTTCTTT
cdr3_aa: CASSLVQGIEAFF

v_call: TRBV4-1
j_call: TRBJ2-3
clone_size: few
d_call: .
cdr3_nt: TGCGCCAGCAGCCAGACAGGCTCGGGATTCGATACGCAGTATTTT
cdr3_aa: CASSQTGSGFDTQYF

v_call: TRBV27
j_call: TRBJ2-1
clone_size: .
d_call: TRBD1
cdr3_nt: TGTGCCAGCAGTCCCACCACAGGGGGTAATGAGCAGTTCTTC
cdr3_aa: CASSPTTGGNEQFF

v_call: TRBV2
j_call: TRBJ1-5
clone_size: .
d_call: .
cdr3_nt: TGTGCCAGCAGTACAGGGACGAGTCAGCCCCAGCATTTT
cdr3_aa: CASSTGTSQPQHF

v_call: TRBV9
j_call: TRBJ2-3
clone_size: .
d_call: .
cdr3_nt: TGTGCCAGCAGCGTAGCGGACTGGCCCACAGATACGCAGTATTTT
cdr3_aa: CASSVADWPTDTQYF

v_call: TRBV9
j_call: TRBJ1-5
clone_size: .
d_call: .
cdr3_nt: TGTGCCAGCAGCGTAGGGGGACTTAGGGGTCAGCCCCAGCATTTT
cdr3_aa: CASSVGGLRGQPQHF

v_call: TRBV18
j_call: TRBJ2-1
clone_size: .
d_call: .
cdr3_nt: TGTGCCAGCTCACCACCCATCCCGAGCTCCTACAATGAGCAGTTCTTC
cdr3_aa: CASSPPIPSSYNEQFF

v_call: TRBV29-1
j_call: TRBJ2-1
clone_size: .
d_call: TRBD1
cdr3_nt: TGCAGCGTTTGGGGGCAGACAGGGGGCAATGAGCAGTTCTTC
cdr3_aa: CSVWGQTGGNEQFF

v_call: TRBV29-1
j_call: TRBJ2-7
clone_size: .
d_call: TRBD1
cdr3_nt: TGCAGCGTTGGGACAGGGGGCGACGAGCAGTACTTC
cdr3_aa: CSVGTGGDEQYF

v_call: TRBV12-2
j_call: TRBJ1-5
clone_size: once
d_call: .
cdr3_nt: TGTGCAAGTCGCTTACTCGGGCCAGGGGCCATCGGGCCCCAGCATTTT
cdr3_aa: CASRLLGPGAIGPQHF

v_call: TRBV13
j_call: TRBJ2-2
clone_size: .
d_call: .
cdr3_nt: TGTGCCAGCGCACCCGGGGTTACCGGGGAGCTGTTTTTT
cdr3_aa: CASAPGVTGELFF

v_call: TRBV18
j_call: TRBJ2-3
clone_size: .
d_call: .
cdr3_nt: TGTGCCAGCTCACCAGGACAGTCTTCCACAGATACGCAGTATTTT
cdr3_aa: CASSPGQSSTDTQYF

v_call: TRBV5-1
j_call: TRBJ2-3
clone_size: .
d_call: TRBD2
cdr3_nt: TGCGCCAGCAGCGGGCCGGGGAGCGGGGGCACAGATACGCAGTATTTT
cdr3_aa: CASSGPGSGGTDTQYF

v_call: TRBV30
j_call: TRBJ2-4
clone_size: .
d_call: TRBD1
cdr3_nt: TGTGCCTGGAGTAACAGGGGGCCCAAAAACATTCAGTACTTC
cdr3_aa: CAWSNRGPKNIQYF

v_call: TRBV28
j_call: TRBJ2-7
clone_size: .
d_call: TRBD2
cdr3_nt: TGTGCCAGCAGCCGCGGACTAGCGGGAGGCCCCCGCTACGAGCAGTACTTC
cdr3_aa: CASSRGLAGGPRYEQYF

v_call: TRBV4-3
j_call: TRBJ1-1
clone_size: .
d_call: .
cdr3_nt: TGCGCCAGCAGCCAAGAGAAGAACATGAACACTGAAGCTTTCTTT
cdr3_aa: CASSQEKNMNTEAFF

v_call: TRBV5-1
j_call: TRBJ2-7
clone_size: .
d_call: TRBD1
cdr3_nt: TGCGCCAGCAGCCCGGCCGGGACAGAGGCCGAACCTCGGTACTTC
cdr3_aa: CASSPAGTEAEPRYF

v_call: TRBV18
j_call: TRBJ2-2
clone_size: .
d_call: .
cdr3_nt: TGTGCCAGCTCACCAAAGGGACAGAACACCGGGGAGCTGTTTTTT
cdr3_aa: CASSPKGQNTGELFF

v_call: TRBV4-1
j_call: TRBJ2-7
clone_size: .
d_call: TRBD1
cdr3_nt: TGCGCCAGCAGCCAGGGATCCGGGACAGGGGGCTACGAGCAGTACTTC
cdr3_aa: CASSQGSGTGGYEQYF

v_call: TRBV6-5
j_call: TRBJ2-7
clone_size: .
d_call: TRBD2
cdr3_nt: TGTGCCAGCAGTTATAGGTCTAGCGGTCCCTACGAGCAGTACTTC
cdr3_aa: CASSYRSSGPYEQYF

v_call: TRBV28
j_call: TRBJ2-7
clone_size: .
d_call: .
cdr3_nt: TGTGCCAGCAGTTTATGGGGACTTTCCATTTCCTACGAGCAGTACTTC
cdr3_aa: CASSLWGLSISYEQYF

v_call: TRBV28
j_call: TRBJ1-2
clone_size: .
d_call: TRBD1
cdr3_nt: TGTGCCAGCAGTGATCGGACAGGGAACTATGGCTACACCTTC
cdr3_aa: CASSDRTGNYGYTF

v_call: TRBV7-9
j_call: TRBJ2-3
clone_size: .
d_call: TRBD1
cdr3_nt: TGTGCCAGCAGCTTCACAGGGGAAGATACGCAGTATTTT
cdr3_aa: CASSFTGEDTQYF

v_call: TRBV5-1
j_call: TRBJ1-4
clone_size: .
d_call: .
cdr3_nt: TGCGCCAGCAGCTTGTACAGCCCTGCAACTAATGAAAAACTGTTTTTT
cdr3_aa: CASSLYSPATNEKLFF

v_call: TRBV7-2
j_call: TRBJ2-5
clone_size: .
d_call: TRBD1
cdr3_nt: TGTGCCAGCAGCTTCGGACAGGGGCAAGAGACCCAGTACTTC
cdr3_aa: CASSFGQGQETQYF

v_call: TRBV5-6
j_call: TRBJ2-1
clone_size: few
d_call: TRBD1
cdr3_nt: TGTGCCAGCAGCTTGGCAGTTTTGTGGGGACAGGACGCGGATGAGCAGTTCTTC
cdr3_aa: CASSLAVLWGQDADEQFF

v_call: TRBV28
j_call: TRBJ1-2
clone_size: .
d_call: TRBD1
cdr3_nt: TGTGCCAGCAGTCGGGAGGACAGGGCGCACTATGGCTACACCTTC
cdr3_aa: CASSREDRAHYGYTF

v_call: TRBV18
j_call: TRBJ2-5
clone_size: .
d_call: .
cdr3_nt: TGTGCCAGCTCGCCAATCTACCAAGAGACCCAGTACTTC
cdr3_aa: CASSPIYQETQYF

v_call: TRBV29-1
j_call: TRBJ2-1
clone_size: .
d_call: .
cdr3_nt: TGCAGTTTTGGCTCTCTCCGTGAGCAGTTCTTC
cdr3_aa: CSFGSLREQFF